A selection of T cell receptor beta chains follows, all from one sample in a study of OX40 agonist ivuxolimab in advanced cancers. Method: immunoSEQ multiplex PCR; TCRdb's copy keeps in-frame clones and lacks some. The data hold more than 90,000 clones, with about 84% observed a single time. Sample: CD4+ or CD8+ T cells sorted from blood, taken in a trial of the OX40 agonist ivuxolimab. Receptors originate from an adult with an advanced solid tumor such as melanoma, head and neck, liver or kidney cancer. Each CDR3 is given with its conserved first and last residue. Each record gives: V gene, clone size, J gene, D gene, CDR3 protein, CDR3 DNA. D genes are given only for firm matches. Expanded clones get a size class; other rows say once, few or many, or leave the size out.

V gene: TRBV29-1
clone size: -
J gene: TRBJ2-7
D gene: TRBD1
CDR3 protein: CSVATSGTGDEQYF
CDR3 DNA: TGCAGCGTGGCAACGTCCGGGACAGGGGACGAGCAGTACTTC

V gene: TRBV27
clone size: -
J gene: TRBJ1-1
D gene: -
CDR3 protein: CASRLGNTEAFF
CDR3 DNA: TGTGCCAGCAGGTTAGGGAACACTGAAGCTTTCTTT

V gene: TRBV5-1
clone size: -
J gene: TRBJ2-6
D gene: -
CDR3 protein: CASSLAKGAGGANVLTF
CDR3 DNA: TGCGCCAGCAGCTTGGCTAAAGGGGCTGGTGGGGCCAACGTCCTGACTTTC

V gene: TRBV11-3
clone size: -
J gene: TRBJ2-7
D gene: TRBD2
CDR3 protein: CASSLGTSGRGEQYF
CDR3 DNA: TGTGCCAGCAGCTTAGGGACTAGCGGGAGAGGCGAGCAGTACTTC

V gene: TRBV9
clone size: -
J gene: TRBJ2-1
D gene: TRBD2
CDR3 protein: CASSPGGYNEQFF
CDR3 DNA: TGTGCCAGCAGTCCCGGGGGGTACAATGAGCAGTTCTTC

V gene: TRBV19
clone size: many
J gene: TRBJ2-7
D gene: -
CDR3 protein: CASSGGYEQYF
CDR3 DNA: TGTGCCAGTAGTGGGGGGTACGAGCAGTACTTC

V gene: TRBV6-4
clone size: -
J gene: TRBJ2-7
D gene: TRBD2
CDR3 protein: CASSEGLAGGPYEQYF
CDR3 DNA: TGTGCCAGCAGTGAGGGACTAGCGGGAGGGCCCTACGAGCAGTACTTC

V gene: TRBV6-4
clone size: -
J gene: TRBJ2-2
D gene: -
CDR3 protein: CASSADPHTGELFF
CDR3 DNA: TGTGCCAGCAGTGCGGACCCACACACCGGGGAGCTGTTTTTT

V gene: TRBV10-3
clone size: -
J gene: TRBJ2-3
D gene: -
CDR3 protein: CAISDGGTDTQYF
CDR3 DNA: TGTGCCATCAGTGATGGGGGCACAGATACGCAGTATTTT

V gene: TRBV7-9
clone size: once
J gene: TRBJ1-4
D gene: -
CDR3 protein: CASSLGAGATNEKLFF
CDR3 DNA: TGTGCCAGCAGCCTCGGGGCGGGGGCAACTAATGAAAAACTGTTTTTT

V gene: TRBV21-1
clone size: -
J gene: TRBJ2-7
D gene: -
CDR3 protein: CASSNVTSGGNYEQYF
CDR3 DNA: TGTGCCAGCAGCAATGTAACTAGCGGGGGGAACTACGAGCAGTACTTC

V gene: TRBV27
clone size: -
J gene: TRBJ2-1
D gene: TRBD2
CDR3 protein: CASSLRKAGGLYNEQFF
CDR3 DNA: TGTGCCAGCAGTTTACGTAAAGCGGGAGGACTCTACAATGAGCAGTTCTTC

V gene: TRBV9
clone size: -
J gene: TRBJ1-1
D gene: TRBD1
CDR3 protein: CASSAGTGNTEAFF
CDR3 DNA: TGTGCCAGCAGCGCCGGGACAGGGAACACTGAAGCTTTCTTT

V gene: TRBV12-5
clone size: -
J gene: TRBJ2-3
D gene: -
CDR3 protein: CASGAGSTDTQYF
CDR3 DNA: TGTGCTAGTGGTGCCGGGTCCACAGATACGCAGTATTTT

V gene: TRBV18
clone size: -
J gene: TRBJ1-3
D gene: -
CDR3 protein: CASSSSDSRPIYF
CDR3 DNA: TGTGCCAGCTCATCCTCCGACAGTCGGCCCATATATTTT

V gene: TRBV11-2
clone size: -
J gene: TRBJ2-1
D gene: -
CDR3 protein: CASSEHPANNEQFF
CDR3 DNA: TGTGCCAGCAGCGAGCACCCTGCTAACAATGAGCAGTTCTTC

V gene: TRBV18
clone size: once
J gene: TRBJ1-1
D gene: TRBD1
CDR3 protein: CASTPDRATEAFF
CDR3 DNA: TGTGCCAGCACGCCCGACAGGGCGACTGAAGCTTTCTTT

V gene: TRBV10-1
clone size: -
J gene: TRBJ1-4
D gene: -
CDR3 protein: CASTPGQDNEKLFF
CDR3 DNA: TGCGCCAGCACTCCGGGACAAGATAATGAAAAACTGTTTTTT